The clone carrying this T cell receptor beta chain occurred once. Antigen unknown. The data stem from a study of cytomegalovirus exposure and HLA in healthy donors. General study points: Indistinguishable V segments, including TRBV6-2 and TRBV6-3, were excluded. A prior analysis recorded that most TCR beta V segments were productive about 87% or about 30% of the time. The authors later found most CMV-associated TCR beta chains appeared HLA-restricted.

The CDR3 runs to 15 residues. Germline V CDR1 and CDR2: MNHNS, SASEGT. V shed 2 bases and J shed 1 base, with 12 bases lying between them. It was with 60 Vbeta and 13 Jbeta primers that the PCR ran. This table comes from immunoSEQ multiplex PCR, and its TCRdb copy is limited to in-frame clones, with some not included. The repertoire holds 90,000 to 110,000 clones, about 81% seen once, with about 1.9% in the top ten. This TCR came from a man aged 25-45 years in good health and CMV-seronegative. The rearrangement joins TRBV6-1 to TRBJ2-7; D call uncertain. The specimen was PBMCs. The CDR3 reads CASSERGGLSYEQYF. CDR3 nucleotides: TGTGCCAGCAGTGAAAGAGGCGGCCTTTCCTACGAGCAGTACTTC.